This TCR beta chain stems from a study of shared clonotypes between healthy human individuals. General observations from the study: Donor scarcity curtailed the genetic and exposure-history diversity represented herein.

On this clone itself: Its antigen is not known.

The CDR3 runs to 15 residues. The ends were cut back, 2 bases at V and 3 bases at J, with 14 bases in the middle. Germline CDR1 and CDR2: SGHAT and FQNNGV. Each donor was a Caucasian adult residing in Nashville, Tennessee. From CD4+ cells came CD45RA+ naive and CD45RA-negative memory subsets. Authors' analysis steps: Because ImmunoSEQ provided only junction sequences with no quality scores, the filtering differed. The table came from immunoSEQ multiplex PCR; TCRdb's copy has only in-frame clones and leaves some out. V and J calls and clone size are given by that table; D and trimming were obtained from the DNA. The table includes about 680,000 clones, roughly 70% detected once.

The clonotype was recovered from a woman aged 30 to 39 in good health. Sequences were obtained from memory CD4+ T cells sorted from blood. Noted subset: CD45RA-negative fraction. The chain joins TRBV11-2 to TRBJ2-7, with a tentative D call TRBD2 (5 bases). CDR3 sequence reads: CASSLQASSFYEQYF. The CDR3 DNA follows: TGTGCCAGCAGCTTACAGGCTAGCTCTTTCTACGAGCAGTACTTC.